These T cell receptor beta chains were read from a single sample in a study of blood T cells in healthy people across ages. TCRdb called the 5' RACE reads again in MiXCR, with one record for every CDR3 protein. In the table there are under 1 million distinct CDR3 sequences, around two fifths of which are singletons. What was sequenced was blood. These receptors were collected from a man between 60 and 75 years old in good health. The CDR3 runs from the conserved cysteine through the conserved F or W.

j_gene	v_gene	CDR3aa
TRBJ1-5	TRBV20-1	CSAKTGTSNQPQHF
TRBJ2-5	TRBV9	CASSPQGLIAGAEETQYF
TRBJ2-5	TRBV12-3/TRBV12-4	CASSFVLAKETQYF
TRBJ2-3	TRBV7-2	CASSFGPGGRTDTQYF
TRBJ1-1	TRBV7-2	CASSLAQLGGTEAFF
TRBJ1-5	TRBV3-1	CASSQGAFNQPQHF
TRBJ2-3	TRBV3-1	CASSHLRVSTDTQYF
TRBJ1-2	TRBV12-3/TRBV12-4	CASSSGGEGYTF
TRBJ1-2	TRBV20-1	CSARDPRAYGYTF
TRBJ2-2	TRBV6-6	CASRSGTGELFF
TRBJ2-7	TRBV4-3	CASSQDDSGLEQYF
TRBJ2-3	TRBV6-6	CASSYQDARDTQYF
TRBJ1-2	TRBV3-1	CASSQTNRAHGYAF
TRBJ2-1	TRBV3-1	CASSPSPGRPPYNEQFF
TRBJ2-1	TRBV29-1	CSVVLAEQFF
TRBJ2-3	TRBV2	CASSEGQRGSTDTQYF
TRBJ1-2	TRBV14	CASSQDSRNRGDHYTF
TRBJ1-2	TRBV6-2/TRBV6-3	CASTDFGQETYYGYTF
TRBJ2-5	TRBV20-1	CSAMHLQGGETQYF
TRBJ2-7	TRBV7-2	CASSDIMGQGYEQYF
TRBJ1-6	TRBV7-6	CASSLRTGGYSPLHF
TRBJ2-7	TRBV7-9	CASSQNGDRGWHEQYF
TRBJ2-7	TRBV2	CASAYLGYEQYF
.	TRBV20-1	CSAYRGVTYNEQYF
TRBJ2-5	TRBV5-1	CASSSSTSSLETQYF
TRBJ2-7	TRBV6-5	CASSILRGSSYEQYF
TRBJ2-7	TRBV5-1	CASSPTSYNEQYF
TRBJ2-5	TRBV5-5	CASSLRAAQETQYF
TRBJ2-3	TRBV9	CASSVDGPPLRPDTQYF
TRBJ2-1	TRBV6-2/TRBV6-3	CACSPWGTGKKIDEQFF
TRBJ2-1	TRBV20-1	CSARSSGSSYNEQFF
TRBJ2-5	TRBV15	CATSSLLGAQETQYF
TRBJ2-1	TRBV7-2	CASSLNGLGQEQFF
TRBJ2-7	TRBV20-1	CSTTGTNSYEQYF
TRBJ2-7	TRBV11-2	CASSLQGHRSYEQYF
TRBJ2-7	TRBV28	CASSLVFARAGEQYF
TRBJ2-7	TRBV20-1	CSVSGLTRWTSGDYEQYF
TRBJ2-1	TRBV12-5	CASGASTSLYNEQFF
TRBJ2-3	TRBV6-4	CASRTRGGLDTQYF